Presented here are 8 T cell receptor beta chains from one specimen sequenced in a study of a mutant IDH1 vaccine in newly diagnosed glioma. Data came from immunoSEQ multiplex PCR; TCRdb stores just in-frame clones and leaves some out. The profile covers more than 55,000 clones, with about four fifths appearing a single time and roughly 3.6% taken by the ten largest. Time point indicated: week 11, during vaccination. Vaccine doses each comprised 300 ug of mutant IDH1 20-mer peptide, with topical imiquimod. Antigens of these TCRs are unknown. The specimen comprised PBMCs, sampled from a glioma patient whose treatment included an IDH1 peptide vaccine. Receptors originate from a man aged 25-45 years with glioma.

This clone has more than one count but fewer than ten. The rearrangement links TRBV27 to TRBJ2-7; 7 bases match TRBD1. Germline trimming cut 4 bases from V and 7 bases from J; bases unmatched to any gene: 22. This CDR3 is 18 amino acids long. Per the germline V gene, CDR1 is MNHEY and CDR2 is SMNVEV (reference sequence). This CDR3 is CASSSTGEGGLGILEQYF. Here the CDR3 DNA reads TGTGCCAGCAGTTCTACAGGGGAAGGGGGTCTGGGTATATTAGAGCAGTACTTC.

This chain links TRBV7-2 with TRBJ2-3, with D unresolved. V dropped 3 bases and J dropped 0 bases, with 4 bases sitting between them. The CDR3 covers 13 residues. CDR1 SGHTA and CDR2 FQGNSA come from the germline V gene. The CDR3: CASSFVSTDTQYF. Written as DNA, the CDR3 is TGTGCCAGCAGCTTCGTCAGCACAGATACGCAGTATTTT. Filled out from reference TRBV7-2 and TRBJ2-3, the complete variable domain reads GAGVSQSPSNKVTEKGKDVELRCDPISGHTALYWYRQSLGQGLEFLIYFQGNSAPDKSGLPSDRFSAERTGGSVSTLTIQRTQQEDSAVYLCASSFVSTDTQYFGPGTRLTVL.

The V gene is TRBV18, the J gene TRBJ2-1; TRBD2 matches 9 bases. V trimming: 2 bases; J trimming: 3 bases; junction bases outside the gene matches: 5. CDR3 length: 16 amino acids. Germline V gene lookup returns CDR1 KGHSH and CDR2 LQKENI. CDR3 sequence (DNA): TGTGCCAGCTCACCATCCGGGACTAGCAGCTACAATGAGCAGTTCTTC. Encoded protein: CASSPSGTSSYNEQFF.

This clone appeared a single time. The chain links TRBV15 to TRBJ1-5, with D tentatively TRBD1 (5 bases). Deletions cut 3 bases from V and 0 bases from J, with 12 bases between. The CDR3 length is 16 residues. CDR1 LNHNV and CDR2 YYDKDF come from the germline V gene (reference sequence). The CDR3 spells CATSRGRQSSNQPQHF. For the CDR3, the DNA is TGTGCCACCAGCAGGGGTAGACAGAGTAGCAATCAGCCCCAGCATTTT.

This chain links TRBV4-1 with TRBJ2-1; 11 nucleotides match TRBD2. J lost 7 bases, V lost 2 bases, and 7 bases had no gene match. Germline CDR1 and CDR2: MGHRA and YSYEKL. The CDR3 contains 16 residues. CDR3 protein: CASSQSSGGAQNEQFF. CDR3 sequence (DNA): TGCGCCAGCAGCCAAAGTAGCGGGGGGGCTCAGAATGAGCAGTTCTTC.

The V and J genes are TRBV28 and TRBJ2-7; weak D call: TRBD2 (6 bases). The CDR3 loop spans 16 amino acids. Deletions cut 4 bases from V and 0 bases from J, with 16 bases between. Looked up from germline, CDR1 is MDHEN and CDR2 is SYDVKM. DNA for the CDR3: TGTGCCAGCAGTTCCCATGCTCGGGGGAGCTCCTACGAGCAGTACTTC. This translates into CASSSHARGSSYEQYF.

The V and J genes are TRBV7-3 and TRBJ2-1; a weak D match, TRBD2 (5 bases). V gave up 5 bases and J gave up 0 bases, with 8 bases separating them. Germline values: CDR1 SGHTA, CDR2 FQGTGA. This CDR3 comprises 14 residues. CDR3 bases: TGTGCCAGCAGCCCCGGACTCTCCTACAATGAGCAGTTCTTC. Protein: CASSPGLSYNEQFF. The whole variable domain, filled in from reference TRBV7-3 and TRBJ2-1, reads GAGVSQTPSNKVTEKGKYVELRCDPISGHTALYWYRQSLGQGPEFLIYFQGTGAADDSGLPNDRFFAVRPEGSVSTLKIQRTERGDSAVYLCASSPGLSYNEQFFGPGTRLTVL.

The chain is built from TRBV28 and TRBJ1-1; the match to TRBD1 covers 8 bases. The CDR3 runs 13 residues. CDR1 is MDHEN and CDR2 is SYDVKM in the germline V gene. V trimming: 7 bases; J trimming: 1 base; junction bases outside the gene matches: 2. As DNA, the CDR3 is TGTGCCAGCAAGGGGACAGGGAACACTGAAGCTTTCTTT. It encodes CASKGTGNTEAFF.